These 5 T cell receptor beta chains came from one sample sequenced in a study of regulatory T cells in long-lasting Graves disease. Researchers made TCR beta libraries by using iRepertoire HTBI primers and running Arm-PCR on CDR3 regions. TCRdb reprocessed the multiplex PCR reads with MiXCR, giving one entry per CDR3 protein. Of hundreds of thousands of distinct CDR3 sequences detected, approximately 15% appear once; the ten largest clones hold about 20%. The time point here: newly diagnosed GD, antithyroid drugs for less than 3 months. From PBMCs, RNA was extracted and then used to make the TCR library. These data were likewise used in another study, on T cells in Graves' hyperthyroidism and ophthalmopathy.

The sample in question was peripheral blood mononuclear cells (PBMCs), obtained at new diagnosis, from a patient treated with antithyroid drugs. The receptors here all came from a woman under 40 with Graves disease.

Concerning this clonotype itself: Since a much larger clone is just one base distant, this may be a read error. This sequence joins TRBV10-3 and TRBJ1-1, with D perhaps TRBD1 (5 bases). Germline V gene sequence: CDR1 ENHRY, CDR2 SYGVKD. This CDR3 has 14 amino acids. The CDR3 DNA sequence: TGTGCCATCAGAATCCGGGACTCCTTCACTAAAGCTTTCTTT. This gives the protein CAIRIRDSFTKAFF.

This clonotype was recorded at least ten times. The V gene is TRBV29-1, the J gene TRBJ2-7; tentative D call: TRBD2 (7 bases). This CDR3 contains 13 residues. Per germline, CDR1 SQVTM and CDR2 ANQGSEA. The V end lost 7 bases, the J end lost 0 bases, and 13 bases lay between the germline ends. The CDR3 DNA sequence: TGCAGCGCCCTTGGGGGGGCCTCCTACGAGCAGTACTTC. Its translation is CSALGGASYEQYF.

This clonotype was observed a few times. Here the CDR3 reads CASSFGQGGNEQYF. The DNA for the CDR3 is TGTGCCAGCAGCTTCGGGCAGGGAGGCAACGAGCAGTACTTC. The genes are TRBV7-6 and TRBJ2-7, with a tentative D call TRBD2 (6 bases). Germline CDR1 SGHVS, CDR2 FNYEAQ. Trimming removed 3 bases at V and 5 bases at J, with 14 bases between. The CDR3 has 14 residues.

This clonotype was counted at least ten times. The chain couples TRBV28 to TRBJ2-1; 7 bases align to TRBD2. V trimming: 8 bases; J trimming: 7 bases; junction bases outside the gene matches: 11. CDR1 MDHEN and CDR2 SYDVKM come from the germline V gene. The CDR3 loop spans 14 amino acids. Here the CDR3 reads CASRRAGEWNEQFF. The CDR3 nucleotides are TGTGCCAGCCGGAGGGCGGGAGAATGGAATGAGCAGTTCTTC.

The sample holds many counts of this clonotype. The chain is built from TRBV28 and TRBJ2-5; D is perhaps TRBD1 (6 bases). There are 14 residues in the CDR3. CDR1 MDHEN and CDR2 SYDVKM come from the germline V gene. V was cut by 2 bases and J by 4 bases, with 11 bases left in between. Here the CDR3 reads CASSLPQGRETQYF. The CDR3 coding sequence is TGTGCCAGCAGTTTACCCCAGGGGAGAGAGACCCAGTACTTC.